This is a list of T cell receptor beta chains from one sample in a study of neurological immune-mediated disorders. TCRdb recomputed calls from the 5' RACE reads with MiXCR, one row per CDR3 protein. The table shows roughly 41,000 distinct CDR3 sequences, with about 2% occurring only once. Material for sequencing was PBMCs. Source of these receptors: a woman aged 40 to 50 with multiple sclerosis. The CDR3 runs from the conserved cysteine through the conserved F or W. The D gene is left open where the match is weak. Clone size is stated in some rows and not others, as once, few, many or a class when expanded.

CDR3: CASSLAGTDLLIGEQFF
DNA: TGCGCCAGCAGCTTGGCCGGGACAGACTTACTCATTGGTGAGCAGTTCTTC
J: TRBJ2-1
D: TRBD1
V: TRBV5-1
size: many
length: 17

CDR3: CSQNGATDTQYF
DNA: TGCAGTCAGAACGGGGCCACAGATACGCAGTATTTT
J: TRBJ2-3
D: .
V: TRBV20-1
size: many
length: 12

CDR3: CASRRTGGTGELFF
DNA: TGTGCCAGCAGAAGGACAGGCGGCACCGGGGAGCTGTTTTTT
J: TRBJ2-2
D: TRBD1
V: TRBV3-1
size: many
length: 14

CDR3: CASSLLAGIDNEQFF
DNA: TGCGCCAGCAGCTTGTTAGCAGGGATCGACAATGAGCAGTTCTTC
J: TRBJ2-1
D: .
V: TRBV5-1
size: many
length: 15

CDR3: CASSSEGFGNQPQHF
DNA: TGTGCCAGCTCCTCTGAAGGATTCGGCAATCAGCCCCAGCATTTT
J: TRBJ1-5
D: .
V: TRBV18
size: many
length: 15

CDR3: CASSSPSRTYEQYF
DNA: TGCGCCAGCAGCTCCCCTAGCCGCACCTACGAGCAGTACTTC
J: TRBJ2-7
D: .
V: TRBV5-1
size: many
length: 14

CDR3: CSVRQGNTEAFF
DNA: TGCAGCGTGCGACAGGGGAACACTGAAGCTTTCTTT
J: TRBJ1-1
D: TRBD1
V: TRBV29-1
size: many
length: 12

CDR3: CASAPPTLGETQYF
DNA: TGTGCCAGCGCGCCCCCGACCCTCGGGGAGACCCAGTACTTC
J: TRBJ2-5
D: .
V: TRBV12-3/TRBV12-4
size: many
length: 14

CDR3: CASSAPGSETQYF
DNA: TGCGCCAGCAGCGCGCCCGGGTCTGAGACCCAGTACTTC
J: TRBJ2-5
D: .
V: TRBV5-1
size: many
length: 13

CDR3: CASSEPLNTEAFF
DNA: TGTGCCAGCAGTGAACCCCTGAACACTGAAGCTTTCTTT
J: TRBJ1-1
D: .
V: TRBV6-1
size: many
length: 13

CDR3: CASSLTGSSPLHF
DNA: TGCGCCAGCAGCTTGACAGGTTCTTCACCCCTCCACTTT
J: TRBJ1-6
D: .
V: TRBV5-1
size: many
length: 13

CDR3: CASSNPGTNTGELFF
DNA: TGTGCCTCTTCCAACCCCGGGACAAACACCGGGGAGCTGTTTTTT
J: TRBJ2-2
D: .
V: TRBV6-5
size: many
length: 15

CDR3: CASSSLAGGPNEQFF
DNA: TGTGCCAGCAGCTCACTAGCGGGGGGGCCCAATGAGCAGTTCTTC
J: TRBJ2-1
D: TRBD2
V: TRBV7-3
size: many
length: 15

CDR3: CSARRAPAYEQYF
DNA: TGCAGTGCTAGGAGGGCGCCGGCGTACGAGCAGTACTTC
J: TRBJ2-7
D: .
V: TRBV20-1
size: many
length: 13

CDR3: CASSPGLNTEAFF
DNA: TGTGCCAGCTCTCCAGGACTTAACACTGAAGCTTTCTTT
J: TRBJ1-1
D: .
V: TRBV18
size: many
length: 13

CDR3: CASSLNWDITGELFF
DNA: TGTGCCAGCAGTTTAAACTGGGACATCACCGGGGAGCTGTTTTTT
J: TRBJ2-2
D: .
V: TRBV12-3/TRBV12-4
size: many
length: 15

CDR3: CASSEQGAPSDTQYF
DNA: TGTGCCAGCAGTGAACAGGGGGCGCCATCAGATACGCAGTATTTT
J: TRBJ2-3
D: TRBD1
V: TRBV25-1
size: many
length: 15

CDR3: CSVEENSREQYF
DNA: TGCAGCGTTGAAGAAAACTCCCGCGAGCAGTACTTC
J: TRBJ2-7
D: .
V: TRBV29-1
size: many
length: 12

CDR3: CASTRANYGYTF
DNA: TGTGCCAGCACGAGAGCTAACTATGGCTACACCTTC
J: TRBJ1-2
D: .
V: TRBV6-5
size: many
length: 12

CDR3: CASSSGTDTEAFF
DNA: TGTGCCAGCAGCTCGGGGACCGACACTGAAGCTTTCTTT
J: TRBJ1-1
D: .
V: TRBV11-2
size: .
length: 13

CDR3: CSAIPSTDTQYF
DNA: TGCAGTGCTATTCCCAGCACAGATACGCAGTATTTT
J: TRBJ2-3
D: .
V: TRBV20-1
size: many
length: 12

CDR3: CASSQGVLETQYF
DNA: TGCGCCAGCAGCCAGGGGGTTTTGGAGACCCAGTACTTC
J: TRBJ2-5
D: TRBD1
V: TRBV5-1
size: many
length: 13

CDR3: CASSQLGGSEQYF
DNA: TGCGCCAGCAGCCAACTGGGAGGGAGCGAGCAGTACTTC
J: TRBJ2-7
D: TRBD2
V: TRBV4-1
size: many
length: 13

CDR3: CASSSETLTSRGTEAFF
DNA: TGTGCCAGCAGTTCCGAAACCCTGACTTCCCGGGGCACTGAAGCTTTCTTT
J: TRBJ1-1
D: .
V: TRBV6-6
size: many
length: 17

CDR3: CASSVGTGASGNTIYF
DNA: TGTGCCAGCAGCGTCGGGACAGGGGCTTCTGGAAACACCATATATTTT
J: TRBJ1-3
D: TRBD1
V: TRBV9
size: many
length: 16

CDR3: CASSLPLSRLGLDFTDTQYF
DNA: TGCGCCAGCAGCTTGCCCCTGTCCAGGTTGGGGCTTGACTTCACAGATACGCAGTATTTT
J: TRBJ2-3
D: .
V: TRBV5-1
size: many
length: 20

CDR3: CASSLGLGETQYF
DNA: TGTGCCAGCAGCTTGGGACTTGGGGAGACCCAGTACTTC
J: TRBJ2-5
D: .
V: TRBV11-2
size: medium-sized
length: 13

CDR3: CASRSQGDNGYTF
DNA: TGTGCCAGCAGGTCACAGGGAGATAATGGCTACACCTTC
J: TRBJ1-2
D: .
V: TRBV27
size: many
length: 13

CDR3: CASSNPYNTDTQYF
DNA: TGTGCCAGCAGCAACCCGTACAACACAGATACGCAGTATTTT
J: TRBJ2-3
D: .
V: TRBV7-9
size: many
length: 14

CDR3: CASSMRGQGVGPLYEQYF
DNA: TGTGCCAGCAGTATGCGGGGACAGGGGGTAGGGCCCCTCTACGAGCAGTACTTC
J: TRBJ2-7
D: TRBD1
V: TRBV12-3/TRBV12-4
size: many
length: 18

CDR3: CASSQDVAGGPYEQFF
DNA: TGTGCCAGCAGCCAAGATGTGGCGGGGGGGCCGTATGAGCAGTTCTTC
J: TRBJ2-1
D: TRBD2
V: TRBV3-1
size: many
length: 16

CDR3: CSAGQIYEQYF
DNA: TGCAGTGCTGGACAGATCTACGAGCAGTACTTC
J: TRBJ2-7
D: .
V: TRBV20-1
size: many
length: 11

CDR3: CASSLDSTGREQYF
DNA: TGTGCCAGCAGCTTAGATTCGACAGGGAGGGAGCAGTACTTC
J: TRBJ2-7
D: .
V: TRBV11-2
size: many
length: 14

CDR3: CASSPGKTGELFF
DNA: TGCGCCAGCAGCCCAGGGAAAACCGGGGAGCTGTTTTTT
J: TRBJ2-2
D: .
V: TRBV4-1
size: few
length: 13

CDR3: CASSYGQWKGDTQYF
DNA: TGTGCCAGCAGTTACGGACAGTGGAAGGGGGATACGCAGTATTTT
J: TRBJ2-3
D: .
V: TRBV6-5
size: many
length: 15

CDR3: CAISAGSSGANVLTF
DNA: TGTGCCATCAGTGCCGGAAGCTCTGGGGCCAACGTCCTGACTTTC
J: TRBJ2-6
D: .
V: TRBV10-3
size: many
length: 15

CDR3: CASSSYRNTIYF
DNA: TGTGCCAGCAGCTCCTACCGAAACACCATATATTTT
J: TRBJ1-3
D: .
V: TRBV5-5
size: many
length: 12

CDR3: CASSPGLAGGDEQFF
DNA: TGTGCCAGCAGCCCCGGACTAGCGGGGGGGGATGAGCAGTTCTTC
J: TRBJ2-1
D: TRBD2
V: TRBV13
size: many
length: 15

CDR3: CASSFLPSLAGGPREQFF
DNA: TGCGCCAGCAGCTTTCTGCCCTCTCTAGCGGGGGGGCCACGGGAGCAGTTCTTC
J: TRBJ2-1
D: TRBD2
V: TRBV5-1
size: many
length: 18

CDR3: CATTGLKENEQFF
DNA: TGTGCCACCACGGGACTCAAGGAGAATGAGCAGTTCTTC
J: TRBJ2-1
D: .
V: TRBV24-1
size: many
length: 13

CDR3: CASSLPRVSGGSSSSGANVLTF
DNA: TGTGCCAGCAGCTTACCCCGAGTTAGCGGGGGCTCAAGTAGCTCTGGGGCCAACGTCCTGACTTTC
J: TRBJ2-6
D: TRBD2
V: TRBV7-2
size: many
length: 22

CDR3: CASRIDGAGYPSGANVLTF
DNA: TGCGCCAGCAGGATTGATGGGGCAGGTTACCCGTCTGGGGCCAACGTCCTGACTTTC
J: TRBJ2-6
D: .
V: TRBV5-1
size: many
length: 19

CDR3: CSASSPWTGENIQYF
DNA: TGCAGTGCTAGTAGCCCATGGACAGGGGAGAACATTCAGTACTTC
J: TRBJ2-4
D: TRBD1
V: TRBV20-1
size: .
length: 15

CDR3: CASSRTGRDASGELFF
DNA: TGTGCCAGCAGTCGGACAGGGAGGGATGCCAGCGGGGAGCTGTTTTTT
J: TRBJ2-2
D: .
V: TRBV6-6
size: many
length: 16

CDR3: CASSGGGRGGYGYTF
DNA: TGTGCCAGCAGCGGCGGAGGGAGAGGCGGCTATGGCTACACCTTC
J: TRBJ1-2
D: .
V: TRBV7-2
size: many
length: 15

CDR3: CASSGTGGFNEQFF
DNA: TGTGCCAGCAGTGGGACAGGGGGCTTCAATGAGCAGTTCTTC
J: TRBJ2-1
D: TRBD1
V: TRBV2
size: .
length: 14

CDR3: CAISEREGYGYTF
DNA: TGTGCCATCAGTGAAAGGGAGGGCTATGGCTACACCTTC
J: TRBJ1-2
D: .
V: TRBV10-3
size: many
length: 13

CDR3: CASSWRGANTEAFF
DNA: TGCGCCAGCAGCTGGAGGGGGGCCAACACTGAAGCTTTCTTT
J: TRBJ1-1
D: .
V: TRBV5-1
size: many
length: 14

CDR3: CASSFQDTTGELFF
DNA: TGCGCCAGCAGTTTTCAAGACACTACCGGGGAGCTGTTTTTT
J: TRBJ2-2
D: .
V: TRBV5-1
size: many
length: 14

CDR3: CASSSILGTDTQYF
DNA: TGTGCCAGCAGCTCGATACTTGGCACAGATACGCAGTATTTT
J: TRBJ2-3
D: .
V: TRBV7-2
size: many
length: 14

CDR3: CASTQDGDTQYF
DNA: TGTGCCAGCACCCAAGACGGAGATACGCAGTATTTT
J: TRBJ2-3
D: .
V: TRBV12-3/TRBV12-4
size: many
length: 12

CDR3: CASSLGVNTEAFF
DNA: TGTGCCAGCAGTTTAGGGGTAAACACTGAAGCTTTCTTT
J: TRBJ1-1
D: .
V: TRBV12-3/TRBV12-4
size: many
length: 13

CDR3: CASSLRGGDYGYTF
DNA: TGTGCCAGCAGCTTACGAGGGGGCGACTATGGCTACACCTTC
J: TRBJ1-2
D: TRBD1
V: TRBV7-3
size: many
length: 14

CDR3: CASSRGRGGYNEQFF
DNA: TGCGCCAGCAGCCGTGGGCGGGGGGGGTACAATGAGCAGTTCTTC
J: TRBJ2-1
D: TRBD2
V: TRBV4-1
size: many
length: 15

CDR3: CASSDPGKEQYF
DNA: TGCGCCAGCAGTGACCCCGGGAAGGAGCAGTACTTC
J: TRBJ2-7
D: .
V: TRBV10-1
size: many
length: 12

CDR3: CASSFSRDGYTF
DNA: TGCGCCAGCAGCTTTTCCCGCGATGGCTACACCTTC
J: TRBJ1-2
D: .
V: TRBV5-1
size: many
length: 12

CDR3: CSARDGGIEQFF
DNA: TGCAGTGCTAGAGATGGGGGAATTGAGCAGTTCTTC
J: TRBJ2-1
D: .
V: TRBV20-1
size: many
length: 12